This T cell receptor beta chain is drawn from a study of blood T cells in healthy people across ages. Study conclusions and caveats: The percentage of naive T cells correlated strongly with TCR beta diversity.

Together with a sample-barcoded 5' primer, a J-beta primer mix was included in a second PCR lasting about 7 to 11 cycles. A single record per CDR3 protein comes from TCRdb applying MiXCR to the 5' RACE reads. The sample consists of approximately 900,000 distinct CDR3 sequences, 25% to 35% of them appearing once. Healthy Caucasian individuals from Russia aged roughly 6 to 90 served as donors. V shed 4 bases and J 0 bases; nucleotides not matched to a gene: 0. This CDR3 has 15 residues. In germline, CDR1 is SGHTA, CDR2 FQGNSA. As to this clonotype: Its matching antigen is unknown.

These same data were also listed under a study on T cells of mothers and their children. That work adds: When the second PCR was run, its M1S primer added sample barcodes and 2-4 random nucleotides.

This chain connects TRBV7-2 to TRBJ2-1, with 10 bases matching TRBD1. Sequenced sample: blood. The clonotype originates from a woman aged 40-49 years in good health. The CDR3 region is CASSWTGGSYNEQFF. The DNA for the CDR3 is TGTGCCAGCAGCTGGACAGGGGGCTCCTACAATGAGCAGTTCTTC.